The next 2 T cell receptor beta chains were all read from a single sample in a study of radiation and T cells in renal cell carcinoma. Specified time point: blood 2 weeks post-SBRT. Noted treatment: 15 Gy SBRT to primary tumor, nephrectomy 4 weeks later. The repertoire was sequenced with immunoSEQ multiplex PCR; TCRdb's copy has only in-frame clones and lacks some. The profile shows some 130,000 clones, around nine tenths of them singletons. This specimen was blood, taken from a patient whose treatment included radiotherapy and nephrectomy. These receptors all come from a woman aged 70-85 years with renal cell carcinoma.

J is TRBJ1-3 and V is TRBV5-1; D is possibly TRBD1 (5 bases). Germline CDR1 and CDR2: SGHRS and YFSETQ. The CDR3 extends over 15 amino acids. The V end lost 0 bases, the J end lost 4 bases, and 11 bases lay between the germline ends. CDR3 coding DNA: TGCGCCAGCAGCTTGGCCAAGGGGAAAGGAAACACCATATATTTT. Translating it yields CASSLAKGKGNTIYF. The full variable domain, rest sourced from reference TRBV5-1 and TRBJ1-3, is KAGVTQTPRYLIKTRGQQVTLSCSPISGHRSVSWYQQTPGQGLQFLFEYFSETQRNKGNFPGRFSGRQFSNSRSEMNVSTLELGDSALYLCASSLAKGKGNTIYFGEGSWLTVV.

By proportion, this clone is large. The chain employs TRBV27 and TRBJ1-2; D possibly corresponds to TRBD1 (6 bases). The CDR3 loop spans 12 amino acids. The ends were cut back, 3 bases at V and 6 bases at J, with 8 bases in the middle. The V gene's germline CDR1 is MNHEY and CDR2 SMNVEV (reference sequence). The DNA for the CDR3 is TGTGCCAGCAGTTTGGGGGGGCATGGCTACACCTTC. Protein product: CASSLGGHGYTF.